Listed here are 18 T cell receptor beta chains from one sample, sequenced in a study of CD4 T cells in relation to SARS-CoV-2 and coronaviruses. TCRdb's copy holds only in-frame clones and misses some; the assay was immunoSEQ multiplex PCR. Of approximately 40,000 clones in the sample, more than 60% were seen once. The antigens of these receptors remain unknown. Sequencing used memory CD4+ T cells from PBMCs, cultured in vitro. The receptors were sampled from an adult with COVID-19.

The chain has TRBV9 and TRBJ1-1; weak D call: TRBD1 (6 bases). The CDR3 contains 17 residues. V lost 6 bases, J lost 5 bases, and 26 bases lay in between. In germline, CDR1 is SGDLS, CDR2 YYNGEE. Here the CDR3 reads CASTHDPGHTLRTEAFF. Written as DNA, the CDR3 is TGTGCCAGCACTCACGATCCGGGACATACTTTACGAACTGAAGCTTTCTTT.

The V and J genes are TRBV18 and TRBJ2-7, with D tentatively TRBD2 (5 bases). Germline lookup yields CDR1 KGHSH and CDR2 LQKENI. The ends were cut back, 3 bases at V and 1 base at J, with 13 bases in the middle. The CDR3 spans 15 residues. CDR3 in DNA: TGTGCCAGCTCACCGAGGTTCGGGGTTTCCTACGAGCAGTACTTC. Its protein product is CASSPRFGVSYEQYF.

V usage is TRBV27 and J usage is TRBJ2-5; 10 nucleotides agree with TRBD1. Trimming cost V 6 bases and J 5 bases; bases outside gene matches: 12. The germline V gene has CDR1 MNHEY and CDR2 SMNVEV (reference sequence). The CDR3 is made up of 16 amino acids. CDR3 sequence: CASSEGTGVSGETQYF. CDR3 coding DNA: TGTGCCAGCAGCGAGGGGACAGGGGTTAGTGGGGAGACCCAGTACTTC.

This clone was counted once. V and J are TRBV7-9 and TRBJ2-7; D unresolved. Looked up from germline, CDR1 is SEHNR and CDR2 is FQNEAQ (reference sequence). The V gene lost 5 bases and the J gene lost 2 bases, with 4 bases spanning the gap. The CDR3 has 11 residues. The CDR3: CASSPAYEQYF. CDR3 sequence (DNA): TGTGCCAGCAGCCCAGCCTACGAGCAGTACTTC.

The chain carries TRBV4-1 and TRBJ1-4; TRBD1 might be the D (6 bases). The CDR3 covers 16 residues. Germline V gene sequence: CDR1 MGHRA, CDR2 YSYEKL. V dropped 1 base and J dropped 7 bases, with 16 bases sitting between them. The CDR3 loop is CASSQVSGGFREKLFF. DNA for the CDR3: TGCGCCAGCAGCCAAGTTTCGGGGGGCTTTCGTGAAAAACTGTTTTTT.

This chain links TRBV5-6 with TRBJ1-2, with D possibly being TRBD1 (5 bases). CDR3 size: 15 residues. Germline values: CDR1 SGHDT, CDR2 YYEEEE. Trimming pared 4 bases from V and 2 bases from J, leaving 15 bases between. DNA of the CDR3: TGTGCCAGCAGCCAACGACAGATACCCAACTATGGCTACACCTTC. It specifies CASSQRQIPNYGYTF.

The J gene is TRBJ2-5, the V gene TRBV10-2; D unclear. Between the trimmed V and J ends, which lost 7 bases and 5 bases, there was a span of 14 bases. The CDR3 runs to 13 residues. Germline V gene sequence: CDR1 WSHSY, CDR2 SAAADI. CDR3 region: CASTISLGETQYF. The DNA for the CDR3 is TGCGCCAGCACTATTAGCCTCGGGGAGACCCAGTACTTC.

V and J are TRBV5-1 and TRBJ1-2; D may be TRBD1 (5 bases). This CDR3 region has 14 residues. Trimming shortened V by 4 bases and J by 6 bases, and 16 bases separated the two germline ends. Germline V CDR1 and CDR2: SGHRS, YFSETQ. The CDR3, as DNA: TGCGCCAGCAGCACGCGGACTCTACAGGATGGCTACACCTTC. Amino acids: CASSTRTLQDGYTF.

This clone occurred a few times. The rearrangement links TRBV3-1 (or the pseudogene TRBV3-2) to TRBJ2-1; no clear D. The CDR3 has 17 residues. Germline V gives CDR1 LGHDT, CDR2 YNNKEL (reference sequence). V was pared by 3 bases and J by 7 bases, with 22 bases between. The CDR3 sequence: CASSQTPSRSVRNEQFF. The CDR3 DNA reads TGTGCCAGCAGCCAGACCCCGAGCCGGAGTGTAAGAAATGAGCAGTTCTTC.

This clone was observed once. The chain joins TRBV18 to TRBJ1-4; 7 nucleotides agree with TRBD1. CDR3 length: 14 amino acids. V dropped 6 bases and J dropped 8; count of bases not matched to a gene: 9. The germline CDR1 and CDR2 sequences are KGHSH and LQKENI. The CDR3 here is CASSQQGEGEKLFF. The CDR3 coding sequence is TGTGCCAGCTCGCAGCAGGGGGAGGGCGAAAAACTGTTTTTT.

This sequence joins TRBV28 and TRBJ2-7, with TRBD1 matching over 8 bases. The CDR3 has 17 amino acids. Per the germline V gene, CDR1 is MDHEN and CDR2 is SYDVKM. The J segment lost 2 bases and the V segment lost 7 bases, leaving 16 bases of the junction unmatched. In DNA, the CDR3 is TGTGCCAGCACCCTAGGGCAGGGGGCCCGAGGCACCTACGAGCAGTACTTC. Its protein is CASTLGQGARGTYEQYF.

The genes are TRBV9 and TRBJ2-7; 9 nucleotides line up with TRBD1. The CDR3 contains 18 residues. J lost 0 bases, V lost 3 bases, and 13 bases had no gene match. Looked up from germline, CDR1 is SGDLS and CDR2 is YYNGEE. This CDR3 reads CASSAGTGGLAASYEQYF. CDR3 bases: TGTGCCAGCAGCGCGGGAACAGGGGGCTTAGCGGCCTCCTACGAGCAGTACTTC.

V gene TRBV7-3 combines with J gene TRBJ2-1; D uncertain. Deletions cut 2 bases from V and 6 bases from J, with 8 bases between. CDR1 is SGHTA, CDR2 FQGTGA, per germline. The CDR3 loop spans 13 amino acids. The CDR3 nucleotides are TGTGCCAGCAGCTTACTATCGGGCAATGAGCAGTTCTTC. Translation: CASSLLSGNEQFF. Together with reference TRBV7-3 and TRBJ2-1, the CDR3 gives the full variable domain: GAGVSQTPSNKVTEKGKYVELRCDPISGHTALYWYRQSLGQGPEFLIYFQGTGAADDSGLPNDRFFAVRPEGSVSTLKIQRTERGDSAVYLCASSLLSGNEQFFGPGTRLTVL.

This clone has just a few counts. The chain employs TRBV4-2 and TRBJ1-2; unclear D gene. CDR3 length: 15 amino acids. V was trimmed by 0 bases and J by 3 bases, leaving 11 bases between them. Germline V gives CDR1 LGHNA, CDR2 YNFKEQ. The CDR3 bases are TGTGCCAGCAGCCAAGAAGCCAATCGGGACTATGGCTACACCTTC. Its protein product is CASSQEANRDYGYTF.

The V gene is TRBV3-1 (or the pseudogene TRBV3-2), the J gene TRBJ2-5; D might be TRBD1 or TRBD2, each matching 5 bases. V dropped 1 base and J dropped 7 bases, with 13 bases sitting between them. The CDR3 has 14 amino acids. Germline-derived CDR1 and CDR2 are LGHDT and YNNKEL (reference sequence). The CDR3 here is CASSQGPARGTQYF. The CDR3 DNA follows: TGTGCCAGCAGCCAAGGCCCAGCGAGGGGGACCCAGTACTTC.

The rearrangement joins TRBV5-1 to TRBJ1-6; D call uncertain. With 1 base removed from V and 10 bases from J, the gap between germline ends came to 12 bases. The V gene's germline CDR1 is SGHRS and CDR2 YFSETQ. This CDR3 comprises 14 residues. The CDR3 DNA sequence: TGCGCCAGCAGCTTGTCAGGCAGAGGATCACCCCTCCACTTT. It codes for CASSLSGRGSPLHF.

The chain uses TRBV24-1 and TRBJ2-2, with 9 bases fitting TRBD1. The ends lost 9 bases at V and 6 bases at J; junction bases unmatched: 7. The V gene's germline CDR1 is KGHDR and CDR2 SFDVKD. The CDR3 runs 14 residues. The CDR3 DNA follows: TGTGCCACCGGACAGGGGCTCAGGGCCGGGGAGCTGTTTTTT. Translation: CATGQGLRAGELFF.

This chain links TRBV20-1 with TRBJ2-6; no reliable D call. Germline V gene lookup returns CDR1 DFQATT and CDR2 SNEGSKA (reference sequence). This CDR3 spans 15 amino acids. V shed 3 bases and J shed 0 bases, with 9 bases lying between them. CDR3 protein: CSASTRVSGANVLTF. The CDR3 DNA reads TGCAGTGCTAGTACTCGGGTCTCTGGGGCCAACGTCCTGACTTTC.